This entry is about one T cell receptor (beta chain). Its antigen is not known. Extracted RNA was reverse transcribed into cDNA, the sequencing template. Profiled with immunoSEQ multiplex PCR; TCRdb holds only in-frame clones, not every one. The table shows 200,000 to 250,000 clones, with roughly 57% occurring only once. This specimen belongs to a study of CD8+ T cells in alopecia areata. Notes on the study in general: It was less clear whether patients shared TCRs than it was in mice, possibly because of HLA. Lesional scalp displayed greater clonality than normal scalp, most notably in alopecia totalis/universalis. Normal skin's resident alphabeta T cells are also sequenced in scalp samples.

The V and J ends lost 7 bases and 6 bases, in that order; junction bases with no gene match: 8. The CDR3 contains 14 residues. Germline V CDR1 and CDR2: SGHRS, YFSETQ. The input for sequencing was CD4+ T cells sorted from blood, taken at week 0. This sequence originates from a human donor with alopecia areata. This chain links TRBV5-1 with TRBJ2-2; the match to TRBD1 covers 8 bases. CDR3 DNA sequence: TGCGCCAGCGGCAGGGGGCGCGCTTCCGGGGAGCTGTTTTTT. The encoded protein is CASGRGRASGELFF.